This T cell receptor (beta chain) was observed in a study of blood T cells in healthy people across ages. Primers used in a second PCR of roughly 6 to 11 cycles were a sample-barcoded 5' primer and a J-beta primer mix. In TCRdb, the 5' RACE reads were re-called with MiXCR into one record per CDR3 protein. The sample has about 1,400,000 distinct CDR3 sequences; approximately 63% are singletons. Trimming stripped 5 bases from V and 5 bases from J, with 18 bases between. This CDR3 region has 15 residues. The germline gives CDR1 MGHDK, CDR2 SYGVNS. As concerns this clonotype: As yet, its antigen is unknown.

Total RNA, at least 6 micrograms per sample, came from PBMCs. Study-wide points: Naive T cell percentage showed a strong correlation with TCR beta diversity.

This TCR came from a man aged 18 to 29 in good health. Input material: blood. The V and J genes are TRBV25-1 and TRBJ2-5; the D gene could be TRBD1 or TRBD2 (5 bases each). The CDR3 protein is CASSQWGREFETQYF. CDR3 in DNA: TGTGCCAGCAGTCAGTGGGGCAGGGAGTTTGAGACCCAGTACTTC.